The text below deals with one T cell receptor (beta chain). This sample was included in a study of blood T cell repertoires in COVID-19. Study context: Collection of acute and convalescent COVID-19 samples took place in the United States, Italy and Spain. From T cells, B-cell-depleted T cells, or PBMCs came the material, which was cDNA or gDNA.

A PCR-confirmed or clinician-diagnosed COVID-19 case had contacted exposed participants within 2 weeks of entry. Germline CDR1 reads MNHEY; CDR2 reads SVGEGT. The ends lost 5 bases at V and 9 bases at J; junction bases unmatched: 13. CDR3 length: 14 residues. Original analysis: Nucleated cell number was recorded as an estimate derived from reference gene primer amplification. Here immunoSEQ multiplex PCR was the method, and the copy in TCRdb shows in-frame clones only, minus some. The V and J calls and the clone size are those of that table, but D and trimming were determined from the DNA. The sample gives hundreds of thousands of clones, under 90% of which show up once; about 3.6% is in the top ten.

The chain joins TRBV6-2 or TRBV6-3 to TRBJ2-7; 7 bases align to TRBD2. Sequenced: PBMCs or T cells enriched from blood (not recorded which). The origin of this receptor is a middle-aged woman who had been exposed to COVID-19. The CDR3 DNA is TGTGCCAGCAGTGAGGCTGGGCGGGGGAGTACGCAGTACTTC. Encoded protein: CASSEAGRGSTQYF.